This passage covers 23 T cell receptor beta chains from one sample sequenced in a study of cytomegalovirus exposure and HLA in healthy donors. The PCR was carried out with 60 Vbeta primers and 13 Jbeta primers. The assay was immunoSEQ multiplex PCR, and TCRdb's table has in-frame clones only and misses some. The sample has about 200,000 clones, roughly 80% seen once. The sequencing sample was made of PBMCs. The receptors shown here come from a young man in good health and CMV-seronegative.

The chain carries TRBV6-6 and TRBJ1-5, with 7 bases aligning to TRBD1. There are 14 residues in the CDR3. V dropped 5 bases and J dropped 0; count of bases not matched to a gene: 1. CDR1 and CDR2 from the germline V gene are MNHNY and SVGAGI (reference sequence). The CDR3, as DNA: TGTGCCAGCAGTGACAGGGATAGCAATCAGCCCCAGCATTTT. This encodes CASSDRDSNQPQHF.

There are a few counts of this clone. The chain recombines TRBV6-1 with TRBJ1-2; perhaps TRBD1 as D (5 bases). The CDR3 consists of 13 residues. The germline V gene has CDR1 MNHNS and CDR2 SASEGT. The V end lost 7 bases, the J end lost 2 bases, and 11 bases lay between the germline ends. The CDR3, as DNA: TGTGCCAGCAACAGGCAACTAAACTATGGCTACACCTTC. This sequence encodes CASNRQLNYGYTF.

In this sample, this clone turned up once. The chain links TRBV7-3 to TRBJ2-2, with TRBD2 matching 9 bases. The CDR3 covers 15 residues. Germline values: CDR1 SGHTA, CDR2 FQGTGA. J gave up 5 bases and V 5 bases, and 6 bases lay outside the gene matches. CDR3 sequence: CASSPSGGWTGELFF. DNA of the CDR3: TGTGCCAGCAGCCCGAGCGGGGGGTGGACCGGGGAGCTGTTTTTT.

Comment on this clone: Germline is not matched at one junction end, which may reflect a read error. CDR3 sequence reads: CASSDRGQGRGGASVLTF. The CDR3 region has the DNA TGTGCCAGCAGTGATCGGGGACAGGGGAGAGGTGGGGCCAGCGTCCTGACTTTC. This chain connects TRBV2 to TRBJ2-6, with 10 bases that match TRBD1. CDR1 SNHLY and CDR2 FYNNEI come from the germline V gene. The CDR3 is 18 amino acids.

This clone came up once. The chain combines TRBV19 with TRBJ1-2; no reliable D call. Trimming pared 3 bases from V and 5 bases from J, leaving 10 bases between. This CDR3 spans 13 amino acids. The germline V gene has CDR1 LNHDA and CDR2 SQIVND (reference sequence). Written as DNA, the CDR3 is TGTGCCAGTAGTATCATAGAGCGTTATGGCTACACCTTC. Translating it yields CASSIIERYGYTF.

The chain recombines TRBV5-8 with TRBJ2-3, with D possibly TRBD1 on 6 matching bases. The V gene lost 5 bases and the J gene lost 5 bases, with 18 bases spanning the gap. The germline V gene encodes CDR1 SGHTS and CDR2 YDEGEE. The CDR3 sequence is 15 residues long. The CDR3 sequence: CASSPRTEAQDTQYF. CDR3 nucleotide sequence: TGTGCCAGCAGTCCACGGACAGAAGCACAAGATACGCAGTATTTT.

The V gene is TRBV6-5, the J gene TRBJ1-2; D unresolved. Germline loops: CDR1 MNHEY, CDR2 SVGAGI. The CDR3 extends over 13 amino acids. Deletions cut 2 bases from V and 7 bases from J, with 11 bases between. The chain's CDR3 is CASSYEVAGGYTF. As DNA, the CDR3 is TGTGCCAGCAGTTACGAAGTAGCTGGTGGCTACACCTTC.

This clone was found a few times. Here the CDR3 reads CATSNYETQYF. In DNA form, the CDR3 reads TGTGCCACCTCCAACTACGAGACCCAGTACTTC. The chain links TRBV7-2 to TRBJ2-5; D is undetermined. This CDR3 has 11 residues. Per germline, CDR1 SGHTA and CDR2 FQGNSA. Trimming cost V 10 bases and J 5 bases, with 11 bases left between them.

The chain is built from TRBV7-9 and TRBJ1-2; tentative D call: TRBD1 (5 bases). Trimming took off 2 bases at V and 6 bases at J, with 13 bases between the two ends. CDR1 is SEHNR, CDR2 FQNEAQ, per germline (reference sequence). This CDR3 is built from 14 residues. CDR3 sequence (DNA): TGTGCCAGCAGCTTAAGGGGTGCCTCGGATGGCTACACCTTC. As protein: CASSLRGASDGYTF.

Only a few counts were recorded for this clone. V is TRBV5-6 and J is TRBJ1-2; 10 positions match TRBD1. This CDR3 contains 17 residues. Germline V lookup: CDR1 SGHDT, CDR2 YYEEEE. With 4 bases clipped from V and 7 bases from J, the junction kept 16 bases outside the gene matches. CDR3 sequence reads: CASSSPHRDRGSTGYTF. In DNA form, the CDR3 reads TGTGCCAGCAGCAGTCCTCACCGGGACAGGGGCAGTACTGGCTACACCTTC.

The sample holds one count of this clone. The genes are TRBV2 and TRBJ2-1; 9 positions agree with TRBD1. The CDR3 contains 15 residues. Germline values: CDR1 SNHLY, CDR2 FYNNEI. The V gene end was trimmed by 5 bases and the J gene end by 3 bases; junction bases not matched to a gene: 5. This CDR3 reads CASSRGTGNYNEQFF. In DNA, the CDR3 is TGTGCCAGCAGTCGGGGGACAGGGAACTACAATGAGCAGTTCTTC.

CDR3 in DNA: TGTGCCAGCAGCTTAGGGGGGGGTTTAGGGACTGAAGCTTTCTTT. This translates into CASSLGGGLGTEAFF. This chain links TRBV7-9 with TRBJ1-1, with a possible D match to TRBD1 (5 bases). Germline V lookup: CDR1 SEHNR, CDR2 FQNEAQ (reference sequence). V gave up 1 base and J gave up 5 bases, with 14 bases separating them. The CDR3 totals 15 residues.

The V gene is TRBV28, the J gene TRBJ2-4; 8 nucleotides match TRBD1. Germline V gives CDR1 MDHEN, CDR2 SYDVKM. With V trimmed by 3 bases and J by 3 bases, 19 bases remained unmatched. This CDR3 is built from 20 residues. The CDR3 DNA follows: TGTGCCAGCAGTTTCTCGGGTCTTGGGGTCGGACAGGGCGACAAAAACATTCAGTACTTC. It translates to CASSFSGLGVGQGDKNIQYF.

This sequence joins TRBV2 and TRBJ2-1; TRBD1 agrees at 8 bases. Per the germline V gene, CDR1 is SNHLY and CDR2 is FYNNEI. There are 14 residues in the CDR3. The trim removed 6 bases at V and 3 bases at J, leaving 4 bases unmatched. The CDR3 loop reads CASSAGGVYNEQFF. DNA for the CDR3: TGTGCCAGCAGCGCAGGGGGCGTCTACAATGAGCAGTTCTTC.

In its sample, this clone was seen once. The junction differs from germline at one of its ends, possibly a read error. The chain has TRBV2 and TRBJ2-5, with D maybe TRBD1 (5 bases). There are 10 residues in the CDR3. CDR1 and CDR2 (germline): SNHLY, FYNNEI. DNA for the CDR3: TGTGCCAGCAGTAGTGGGGCAAGTAACTTC. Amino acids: CASSSGASNF.

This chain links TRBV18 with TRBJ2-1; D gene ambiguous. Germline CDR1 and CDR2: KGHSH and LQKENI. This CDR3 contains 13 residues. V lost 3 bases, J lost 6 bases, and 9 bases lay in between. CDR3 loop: CASSPLSVNEQFF. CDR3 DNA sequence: TGTGCCAGCTCACCCCTCTCGGTCAATGAGCAGTTCTTC. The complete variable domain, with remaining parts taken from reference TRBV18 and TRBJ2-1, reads NAGVMQNPRHLVRRRGQEARLRCSPMKGHSHVYWYRQLPEEGLKFMVYLQKENIIDESGMPKERFSAEFPKEGPSILRIQQVVRGDSAAYFCASSPLSVNEQFFGPGTRLTVL.

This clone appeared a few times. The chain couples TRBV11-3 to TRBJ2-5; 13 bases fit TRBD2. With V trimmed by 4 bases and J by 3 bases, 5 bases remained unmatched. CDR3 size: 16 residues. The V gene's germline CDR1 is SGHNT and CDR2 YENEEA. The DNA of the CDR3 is TGTGCCAGCAGCTCGGCCGGGACTAGCGGGGAAGAGACCCAGTACTTC. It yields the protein CASSSAGTSGEETQYF.

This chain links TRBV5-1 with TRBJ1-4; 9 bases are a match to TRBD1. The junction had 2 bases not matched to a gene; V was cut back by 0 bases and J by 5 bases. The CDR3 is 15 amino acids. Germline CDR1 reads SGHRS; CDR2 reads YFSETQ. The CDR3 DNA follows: TGCGCCAGCAGCTTGGATGGGACAGGGAATGAAAAACTGTTTTTT. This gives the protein CASSLDGTGNEKLFF.

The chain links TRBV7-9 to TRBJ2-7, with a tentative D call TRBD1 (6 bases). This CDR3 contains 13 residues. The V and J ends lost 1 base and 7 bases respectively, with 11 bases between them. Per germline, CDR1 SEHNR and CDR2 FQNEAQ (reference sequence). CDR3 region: CASSLVVRGEQYF. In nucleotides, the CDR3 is TGTGCCAGCAGCTTAGTAGTCAGGGGTGAGCAGTACTTC. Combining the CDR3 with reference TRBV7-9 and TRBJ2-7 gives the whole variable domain DTGVSQNPRHKITKRGQNVTFRCDPISEHNRLYWYRQTLGQGPEFLTYFQNEAQLEKSRLLSDRFSAERPKGSFSTLEIQRTEQGDSAMYLCASSLVVRGEQYFGPGTRLTVT.

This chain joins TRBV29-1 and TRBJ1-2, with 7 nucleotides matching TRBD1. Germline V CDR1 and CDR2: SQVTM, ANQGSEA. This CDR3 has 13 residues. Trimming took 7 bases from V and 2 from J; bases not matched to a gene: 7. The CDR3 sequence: CSAFDRANYGYTF. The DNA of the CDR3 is TGCAGCGCCTTTGACAGGGCCAACTATGGCTACACCTTC.

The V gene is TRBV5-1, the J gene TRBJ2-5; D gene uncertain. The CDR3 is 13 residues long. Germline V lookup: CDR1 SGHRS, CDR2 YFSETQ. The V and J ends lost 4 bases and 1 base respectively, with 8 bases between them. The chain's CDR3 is CASSLGTQETQYF. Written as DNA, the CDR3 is TGCGCCAGCAGCCTCGGTACCCAAGAGACCCAGTACTTC.

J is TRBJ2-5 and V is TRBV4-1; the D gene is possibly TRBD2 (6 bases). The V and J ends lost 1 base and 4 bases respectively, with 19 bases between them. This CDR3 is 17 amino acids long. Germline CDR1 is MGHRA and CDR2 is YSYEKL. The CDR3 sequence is CASSQGGGGSPGETQYF. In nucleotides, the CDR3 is TGCGCCAGCAGCCAAGGAGGTGGGGGGTCCCCGGGAGAGACCCAGTACTTC.

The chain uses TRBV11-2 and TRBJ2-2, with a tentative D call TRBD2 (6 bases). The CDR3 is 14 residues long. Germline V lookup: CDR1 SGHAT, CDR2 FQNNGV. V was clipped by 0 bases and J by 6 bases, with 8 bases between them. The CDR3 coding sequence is TGTGCCAGCAGCTTAGATGAGCGGGCCGGGGAGCTGTTTTTT. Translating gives CASSLDERAGELFF.